This entry concerns a single TCR beta chain. The record originates from a study of blood T cell repertoires in COVID-19. The overall study: The samples span acute and convalescent COVID-19 from the United States, Italy and Spain. The analysed material was cDNA or gDNA that came from T cells, B-cell-depleted T cells, or PBMCs.

Seattle's enrolled individuals joined amid active infection and were then monitored longitudinally. Per the original data handling: Amplified reference gene primers provided the basis for estimating nucleated cell counts. The data were produced by immunoSEQ multiplex PCR, yet TCRdb's version contains in-frame clones alone and is incomplete. V and J calls and clone size are those listed in that table; D and trimming were worked out from the DNA. The table shows more than 200,000 clones, with roughly 80% occurring only once. Germline-derived CDR1 and CDR2 are SGHDN and FVKESK. The CDR3 totals 14 residues. V gave up 5 bases and J gave up 6 bases; unmatched junction bases: 6.

The receptor comes from a woman of 80 years or more with COVID-19, enrolled during active disease. Sequencing was done on a sample of peripheral blood. V is TRBV14 and J is TRBJ1-4; 7 bases fit TRBD1. The CDR3 DNA reads as TGTGCCAGCAGCGTCGACAGGGCGGATGAAAAACTGTTTTTT. This sequence encodes CASSVDRADEKLFF.